One and the same sample provided the 3 T cell receptor beta chains below, sequenced in a study of CD8 T cells in Susac syndrome. An input of 0.5 to 1 ug of RNA was subjected to reverse transcription using random hexamers. TCRdb redid the calling of the immunoSEQ multiplex PCR reads with MiXCR, one entry per CDR3 protein. Among about 53,000 distinct CDR3 sequences, approximately 95% were seen once, and the ten largest hold roughly 0.79%. Sequencing was done on a sample of CD8+ T cells from PBMCs. Source of these receptors: a human donor with Susac syndrome.

DNA of the CDR3: TGCGCCAGCACCCCCGTGGGACAGGGGGCCGGAGAGCAGTACTTC. It encodes CASTPVGQGAGEQYF. The chain combines TRBV4-1 with TRBJ2-7, with 12 nucleotides matching TRBD1. The CDR3 contains 15 residues. Trimming cost V 7 bases and J 7 bases; bases outside gene matches: 11. Germline loops: CDR1 MGHRA, CDR2 YSYEKL.

This clonotype is medium-sized (0.01 to 0.1%). The chain recombines TRBV6-5 with TRBJ1-2, with TRBD1 matching over 12 bases. Germline V gene data show CDR1 as MNHEY and CDR2 as SVGAGI. V lost 4 bases to trimming and J lost 7 bases; unmatched junction nucleotides: 7. The length of the CDR3 is 15 residues. The CDR3 DNA sequence: TGTGCCAGCAGTTTCGGGACAGGGGGCGTCGGTGGCTACACCTTC. Translation gives CASSFGTGGVGGYTF.

This rearrangement joins TRBV12-3 or TRBV12-4 to TRBJ2-7, with D perhaps matching TRBD2 (6 bases). The CDR3 is 13 residues long. V shed 7 bases and J shed 2 bases, with 12 bases lying between them. The CDR3 nucleotides read TGTGCCAGCACCCCGGGGGTGGCCTACGAGCAGTACTTC. Residues: CASTPGVAYEQYF.